The entry below gives a single TCR beta chain sequence along with its context. This record comes from a study of blood T cell repertoires in COVID-19. Across the whole study: Samples came from the United States, Italy and Spain, spanning acute and convalescent COVID-19.

Only in-frame clones appear in the TCRdb table, and some are missing; sequencing was by immunoSEQ multiplex PCR. Of about 240,000 clones detected, 86% appear once; the ten largest clones hold around 2.8%. The CDR3 length is 15 residues. Trimming took off 5 bases at V and 8 bases at J, with 21 bases between the two ends. Looked up from germline, CDR1 is MNHEY and CDR2 is SVGAGI. The sequenced material came from peripheral blood. This clonotype was obtained from a woman aged 25-40 years who had recovered from COVID-19. V and J are TRBV6-5 and TRBJ1-2; D perhaps matches TRBD1 (6 bases). CDR3 bases: TGTGCCAGCAGTAGCCTAACTTCAGGGGAGGGAGGCTACACCTTC. Translation gives CASSSLTSGEGGYTF.